These 24 T cell receptor beta chains share one sample of origin, sequenced in a study of blood T cell repertoires in COVID-19. This table comes from immunoSEQ multiplex PCR, and its TCRdb copy is limited to in-frame clones, with some not included. This table holds 350,000 or so clones, 88% found once. Sequences were obtained from PBMCs or T cells enriched from blood (not recorded which). The receptor set was obtained from a woman under 40 who had been exposed to COVID-19.

The rearrangement uses TRBV28 and TRBJ1-1; 9 bases line up with TRBD1. The CDR3 runs 15 residues. J was trimmed by 4 bases and V by 6 bases; bases with no gene match: 9. The germline V gene has CDR1 MDHEN and CDR2 SYDVKM. CDR3 region: CASRRSGQGFTEAFF. The CDR3 bases are TGTGCCAGCAGGCGATCGGGACAGGGCTTCACTGAAGCTTTCTTT.

The chain combines TRBV9 with TRBJ2-7, with D hard to call. CDR1 SGDLS and CDR2 YYNGEE come from the germline V gene. This CDR3 spans 15 amino acids. Trimming shortened V by 0 bases and J by 3 bases, and 13 bases separated the two germline ends. The CDR3 is CASSVEAGYLYEQYF. The CDR3 DNA is TGTGCCAGCAGCGTAGAGGCCGGGTACCTCTACGAGCAGTACTTC.

This clone came up a few times. The chain couples TRBV19 to TRBJ2-3; 8 bases map to TRBD2. J was trimmed by 8 bases and V by 2 bases; bases with no gene match: 15. Germline CDR1 is LNHDA and CDR2 is SQIVND (reference sequence). CDR3 size: 17 residues. The CDR3 is CASSIRSGRGYGGTQYF. In DNA, the CDR3 is TGTGCCAGTAGTATACGGAGCGGGAGAGGGTACGGTGGTACGCAGTATTTT. The full variable domain, completed using reference TRBV19 and TRBJ2-3, is DGGITQSPKYLFRKEGQNVTLSCEQNLNHDAMYWYRQDPGQGLRLIYYSQIVNDFQKGDIAEGYSVSREKKESFPLTVTSAQKNPTAFYLCASSIRSGRGYGGTQYFGPGTRLTVL.

The chain is built from TRBV20-1 and TRBJ2-3; D is ambiguous. With 3 bases removed from V and 1 base from J, the gap between germline ends came to 8 bases. The CDR3 has 13 residues. CDR1 DFQATT and CDR2 SNEGSKA come from the germline V gene (reference sequence). CDR3 nucleotide sequence: TGCAGTGCTAGTGAGAGGCGCACAGATACGCAGTATTTT. It is translated as CSASERRTDTQYF.

J is TRBJ2-1 and V is TRBV7-3, with a tentative D call TRBD2 (5 bases). Trimming took 4 bases from V and 0 from J, leaving 13 bases between them. Germline loops: CDR1 SGHTA, CDR2 FQGTGA. There are 16 residues in the CDR3. The CDR3 reads CASSSTGVSSYNEQFF. In nucleotides, the CDR3 is TGTGCCAGCAGCTCCACCGGGGTGAGCTCCTACAATGAGCAGTTCTTC.

V is TRBV5-1 and J is TRBJ2-3; TRBD2 matches 7 bases. The CDR3 consists of 16 residues. V dropped 0 bases and J dropped 0; count of bases not matched to a gene: 4. Germline values: CDR1 SGHRS, CDR2 YFSETQ. For the CDR3, the DNA is TGCGCCAGCAGCTTGGGAAATAGCGGGAGCACAGATACGCAGTATTTT. Its protein is CASSLGNSGSTDTQYF.

The chain has TRBV29-1 and TRBJ2-5; 11 bases are shared with TRBD2. V lost 7 bases and J lost 2; bases outside the gene matches: 9. The CDR3 runs to 15 residues. In germline, CDR1 is SQVTM, CDR2 ANQGSEA. CDR3 in amino acids: CSGTPGLAVQETQYF. The DNA of the CDR3 is TGCAGCGGTACACCGGGACTAGCGGTACAAGAGACCCAGTACTTC.

The chain carries TRBV24-1 and TRBJ2-1; the match to TRBD2 covers 12 bases. Germline lookup yields CDR1 KGHDR and CDR2 SFDVKD. Germline trimming cut 9 bases from V and 4 bases from J; bases unmatched to any gene: 9. The CDR3 is 16 residues long. The CDR3 sequence is CATSGLAGGSYNEQFF. The CDR3 DNA reads TGTGCCACCTCTGGGCTAGCGGGAGGGTCTTACAATGAGCAGTTCTTC.

About this clone itself: A junction end diverges from the germline sequence, so it may reflect a read error. This sample also contains other DNA sequences that code for the same CDR3. The J gene is TRBJ1-5, the V gene TRBV7-9, with a tentative D call TRBD1 (5 bases). CDR1 is SEHNR, CDR2 FQNEAQ, per germline (reference sequence). The CDR3 length is 14 residues. CDR3 DNA: TGTGCCAGCAGCTTAGGCCAGGGCAACCAGCCCCAGCATTTT. It specifies CASSLGQGNQPQHF.

The gene calls are TRBV7-6 and TRBJ1-1; D gene unclear. The germline V and J ends were trimmed by 1 base and 0 bases, with 6 bases remaining between them. Germline assignment: CDR1 SGHVS and CDR2 FNYEAQ. This CDR3 region has 14 residues. CDR3 sequence (DNA): TGTGCCAGCAGCTTAGGGGCCATGAACACTGAAGCTTTCTTT. Protein product: CASSLGAMNTEAFF.

The J gene is TRBJ2-5, the V gene TRBV10-3, with TRBD2 as a possible D gene (6 bases). The CDR3 runs 13 residues. V lost 3 bases, J lost 4 bases, and 9 bases lay in between. Germline V lookup: CDR1 ENHRY, CDR2 SYGVKD. This CDR3 reads CAISEAGPETQYF. The DNA of the CDR3 is TGTGCCATCAGTGAAGCGGGCCCAGAGACCCAGTACTTC.

The V and J genes are TRBV6-5 and TRBJ2-5; 12 bases match TRBD1. The germline gives CDR1 MNHEY, CDR2 SVGAGI. After removal of 2 bases from V and 5 bases from J, the junction contained 3 bases not matched to a gene. This CDR3 comprises 15 residues. The CDR3: CASSYGDRGHETQYF. For the CDR3, the DNA is TGTGCCAGCAGTTACGGGGACAGGGGGCACGAGACCCAGTACTTC.

The CDR3 protein is CATRASRGTGNEKLFF. Here the CDR3 DNA reads TGTGCCACCCGGGCCTCTAGGGGGACGGGTAATGAAAAACTGTTTTTT. The chain couples TRBV10-3 to TRBJ1-4; tentatively, D is TRBD1 (6 bases). The CDR3 extends over 16 amino acids. The V gene lost 10 bases and the J gene lost 4 bases, with 22 bases spanning the gap. CDR1 is ENHRY and CDR2 is SYGVKD in the germline V gene.

CDR3 sequence: CASRFTSGRLPYEQFF. As DNA, the CDR3 is TGTGCCAGCAGATTCACTAGCGGGAGGCTACCGTATGAGCAGTTCTTC. V and J are TRBV7-9 and TRBJ2-1, with 12 positions matching TRBD2. V was clipped by 6 bases and J by 8 bases; unmatched bases: 11. Germline V gives CDR1 SEHNR, CDR2 FQNEAQ (reference sequence). There are 16 residues in the CDR3.

The J gene is TRBJ2-1, the V gene TRBV28, with 13 bases matching TRBD2. V gave up 6 bases and J gave up 7 bases; unmatched junction bases: 6. This CDR3 comprises 15 residues. Looked up from germline, CDR1 is MDHEN and CDR2 is SYDVKM. CDR3 in amino acids: CASRRTSGRANEQFF. DNA of the CDR3: TGTGCCAGCAGGCGGACTAGCGGGAGAGCTAATGAGCAGTTCTTC. Complete variable domain (other parts from reference TRBV28 and TRBJ2-1): DVKVTQSSRYLVKRTGEKVFLECVQDMDHENMFWYRQDPGLGLRLIYFSYDVKMKEKGDIPEGYSVSREKKERFSLILESASTNQTSMYLCASRRTSGRANEQFFGPGTRLTVL.

The CDR3 loop reads CASSGLAGARETQYF. The CDR3 DNA reads TGTGCCAGCAGTGGCCTAGCGGGAGCCCGAGAGACCCAGTACTTC. V gene TRBV2 combines with J gene TRBJ2-5; 10 nucleotides agree with TRBD2. V lost 4 bases and J lost 4; bases outside the gene matches: 6. The length of the CDR3 is 15 residues. CDR1 and CDR2 from the germline V gene are SNHLY and FYNNEI.

The gene calls are TRBV10-3 and TRBJ1-6; 9 bases agree with TRBD1. Losses at the gene ends were 11 bases for V and 6 bases for J; bases not matched to a gene: 5. CDR3 length: 13 amino acids. The germline CDR1 and CDR2 sequences are ENHRY and SYGVKD. The CDR3, as DNA: TGTGCCGTTCGACAGGGGGTTAATTCACCCCTCCACTTT. Residues: CAVRQGVNSPLHF.

The V call is TRBV21-1, the J call TRBJ2-3; TRBD2 is the table's D call and was not checked against the DNA. TRBV21-1 is designated a pseudogene. The CDR3 runs 18 residues. The CDR3 here is CASSKWKGLSPCTDTQYF. CDR3 in DNA: TGTGCCAGCAGCAAATGGAAAGGACTCTCACCCTGCACAGATACGCAGTATTTT.

The chain is built from TRBV5-1 and TRBJ1-2, with D possibly matching TRBD1 (5 bases). The CDR3 consists of 14 residues. V was pared by 7 bases and J by 5 bases, with 18 bases between. The germline V gene encodes CDR1 SGHRS and CDR2 YFSETQ. The CDR3 sequence is CASGRGGTAYGYTF. The DNA of the CDR3 is TGCGCCAGCGGTCGGGGGGGAACAGCATATGGCTACACCTTC.

This chain joins TRBV11-3 and TRBJ2-7; the match to TRBD2 covers 9 bases. The CDR3 extends over 16 amino acids. V was pared by 1 base and J by 4 bases, with 8 bases of the junction left unmatched. In germline, CDR1 is SGHNT, CDR2 YENEEA. The CDR3 is CASSLVGLAGRYEQYF. In nucleotides, the CDR3 is TGTGCCAGCAGCTTAGTCGGCCTAGCGGGACGGTACGAGCAGTACTTC.

The CDR3 coding sequence is TGCAGCGTCCTCGGACTAGCGGGAAACCCAGGGTATTTT. It yields the protein CSVLGLAGNPGYF. V and J are TRBV29-1 and TRBJ2-3; 12 bases align to TRBD2. Germline assignment: CDR1 SQVTM and CDR2 ANQGSEA. V was clipped by 6 bases and J by 14 bases; unmatched bases: 12. This CDR3 region has 13 residues.

The chain recombines TRBV11-2 with TRBJ2-7; no clear D. Trimming left V 5 bases short and J 7 bases short, with 15 bases between. The CDR3 sequence is 13 residues long. Germline-derived CDR1 and CDR2 are SGHAT and FQNNGV. The CDR3 DNA is TGTGCCAGCAGCCCGACTTTAATCGGTGAGCAGTACTTC. It translates to CASSPTLIGEQYF.

The chain uses TRBV6-5 and TRBJ2-7, with D maybe TRBD1 (6 bases). The V end was cut by 4 bases, the J end by 3 bases, with 13 bases between. This CDR3 has 14 amino acids. From germline, CDR1 is MNHEY and CDR2 SVGAGI. CDR3 residues: CASSLTGGRYEQYF. As DNA, the CDR3 is TGTGCCAGCAGTTTGACAGGCGGCCGCTACGAGCAGTACTTC.

The gene calls are TRBV20-1 and TRBJ2-5, with TRBD2 as a possible D gene (5 bases). V lost 4 bases and J lost 10, with 10 bases in between. The germline CDR1 and CDR2 sequences are DFQATT and SNEGSKA (reference sequence). The CDR3 consists of 10 residues. Here the CDR3 reads CSATRVDQYF. The DNA of the CDR3 is TGCAGTGCTACGAGGGTGGACCAGTACTTC.